These T cell receptor beta chains were read from a single sample in a study of blood T cell repertoires in COVID-19. Sequencing used immunoSEQ multiplex PCR; TCRdb keeps in-frame clones, though not all of them. The table lists around 470,000 clones, 90% of them singletons, with 0.6% in the top ten. Material for sequencing was PBMCs or T cells enriched from blood (not recorded which). Receptors originate from a man in his late teens or twenties who had recovered from COVID-19. CDR3s include the opening cysteine and the closing phenylalanine or tryptophan. D genes are given only for firm matches. The listing skips clone size in some rows; elsewhere it reads once, few, many or a size class.

v_gene	d_gene	j_gene	abundance	CDR3aa	CDR3nt
TRBV27	NA	TRBJ2-7	NA	CASSSLNTGSYEQYF	TGTGCCAGCAGTTCCCTAAATACAGGCTCCTACGAGCAGTACTTC
TRBV5-1	NA	TRBJ1-1	NA	CASSLGEVNTEAFF	TGCGCCAGCAGCTTGGGGGAGGTTAACACTGAAGCTTTCTTT
TRBV7-8	TRBD1	TRBJ1-5	few	CASSDRAGQPQHF	TGTGCCAGCAGCGACAGGGCCGGTCAGCCCCAGCATTTT
TRBV29-1	NA	TRBJ1-2	once	CSVVDTYGYTF	TGCAGCGTGGTCGACACTTATGGCTACACCTTC
TRBV2	NA	TRBJ1-4	NA	CASPIPGRGNEKLFF	TGTGCCAGCCCAATACCGGGTCGGGGTAATGAAAAACTGTTTTTT
TRBV7-3	NA	TRBJ1-1	NA	CASSYQGNTEAFF	TGTGCCAGCAGCTACCAGGGGAACACTGAAGCTTTCTTT
TRBV7-8	NA	TRBJ2-3	NA	CASSPYPTQYF	TGTGCCAGCAGCCCCTACCCCACGCAGTATTTT
TRBV28	TRBD1	TRBJ1-3	few	CASSLGGTGGDF	TGTGCCAGCAGTTTAGGGGGGACAGGGGGCGACTTT
TRBV7-9	TRBD1	TRBJ1-1	NA	CASSPRTGGYTEAFF	TGTGCCAGCAGCCCCAGAACAGGGGGCTACACTGAAGCTTTCTTT
TRBV2	TRBD1	TRBJ1-4	once	CASSDGTGKTLLFF	TGTGCCAGCAGTGATGGGACAGGGAAGACGCTACTGTTTTTT
TRBV5-5	TRBD2	TRBJ2-1	NA	CASSPSGNYNEQFF	TGTGCCAGCAGCCCTAGCGGGAATTACAATGAGCAGTTCTTC
TRBV28	TRBD1	TRBJ1-5	NA	CASSFLGQYNQPQHF	TGTGCCAGCAGTTTCTTGGGACAGTACAATCAGCCCCAGCATTTT
TRBV29-1	NA	TRBJ1-2	NA	CSVALGGQGPYGYTF	TGCAGCGTTGCCCTCGGAGGGCAGGGCCCGTATGGCTACACCTTC
TRBV5-1	NA	TRBJ1-3	NA	CASSPTVSGNTIYF	TGCGCCAGCAGCCCGACAGTTTCTGGAAACACCATATATTTT
TRBV11-2	TRBD2	TRBJ2-1	NA	CASSLDGTSGRLNEQFF	TGTGCCAGCAGCTTAGATGGGACTAGCGGGAGACTCAATGAGCAGTTCTTC
TRBV5-6	NA	TRBJ2-5	NA	CASGRGFQETQYF	TGTGCCAGCGGCCGGGGATTCCAAGAGACCCAGTACTTC
TRBV18	NA	TRBJ1-5	once	CASSQVPRVNQPQHF	TGTGCCAGCTCCCAAGTCCCCAGGGTCAATCAGCCCCAGCATTTT
TRBV5-1	TRBD1	TRBJ2-7	NA	CASSWGTGKYEQYF	TGCGCCAGCAGCTGGGGGACAGGGAAGTACGAGCAGTACTTC
TRBV28	NA	TRBJ1-2	NA	CASSSQTGRAFNYGYTF	TGTGCCAGCAGTTCCCAGACAGGTCGGGCCTTTAACTATGGCTACACCTTC
TRBV30	NA	TRBJ2-7	NA	CAWRGRGTSIYEQYF	TGTGCCTGGAGGGGGCGGGGTACTAGTATTTACGAGCAGTACTTC
TRBV5-6	TRBD1	TRBJ2-1	NA	CASSRDRGDEQFF	TGTGCCAGCAGCCGTGACAGGGGGGATGAGCAGTTCTTC
TRBV2	NA	TRBJ1-3	few	CARRSSSGNTIYF	TGTGCCAGGAGAAGTAGCTCTGGAAACACCATATATTTT
TRBV5-1	TRBD2	TRBJ2-5	NA	CASSKGLIETQYF	TGCGCCAGCAGCAAGGGACTAATAGAGACCCAGTACTTC
TRBV9	TRBD2	TRBJ2-1	NA	CASSVTWTSGYNEQFF	TGTGCCAGCAGCGTTACGTGGACTAGCGGGTACAATGAGCAGTTCTTC
TRBV7-9	NA	TRBJ1-4	once	CASSPKGVSNEKLFF	TGTGCCAGCAGTCCGAAGGGGGTTTCTAATGAAAAACTGTTTTTT
TRBV7-9	TRBD1	TRBJ1-3	NA	CASSPPRQGSGNTIYF	TGTGCCAGCAGCCCCCCCCGACAGGGCTCTGGAAACACCATATATTTT
TRBV24-1	NA	TRBJ2-2	NA	CATSEGRGPLDTGELFF	TGTGCCACCAGTGAGGGCAGGGGACCCTTGGACACCGGGGAGCTGTTTTTT
TRBV30	NA	TRBJ2-1	NA	CAWRLAPSGEQFF	TGTGCCTGGAGGCTAGCTCCCTCTGGAGAGCAGTTCTTC
TRBV27	NA	TRBJ2-7	NA	CASSLLGGEQYF	TGTGCCAGCAGTTTATTAGGGGGCGAGCAGTACTTC
TRBV3-1/TRBV3-2	TRBD2	TRBJ2-2	few	CASSQDLPGLAGGWTGELFF	TGTGCCAGCAGCCAAGATCTCCCGGGACTAGCGGGAGGTTGGACCGGGGAGCTGTTTTTT
TRBV28	NA	TRBJ1-2	NA	CASSTGLLANYGYTF	TGTGCCAGCAGTACCGGACTCCTAGCTAACTATGGCTACACCTTC
TRBV27	TRBD2	TRBJ2-2	once	CASSPGLAGGRTGELFF	TGTGCCAGCAGTCCCGGACTAGCGGGAGGACGCACCGGGGAGCTGTTTTTT
TRBV7-8	TRBD2	TRBJ2-1	NA	CASSPRTSGGPPYNEQFF	TGTGCCAGCAGCCCCCGGACTAGCGGGGGGCCCCCCTACAATGAGCAGTTCTTC
TRBV12-3/TRBV12-4	NA	TRBJ1-1	NA	CASSLLLTEAFF	TGTGCCAGCAGTTTACTTTTAACTGAAGCTTTCTTT
TRBV7-2	TRBD1	TRBJ2-1	NA	CASSFDRGTWNEQFF	TGTGCCAGCAGTTTCGACAGGGGGACTTGGAATGAGCAGTTCTTC
TRBV21-1	NA	TRBJ2-7	few	CASSNRPIDREQYF	TGTGCCAGCAGCAATCGTCCGATAGATCGCGAGCAGTACTTC
TRBV15	NA	TRBJ1-2	NA	CATSITGEGYGYTF	TGTGCCACCAGCATTACTGGGGAGGGCTATGGCTACACCTTC
TRBV4-1	NA	TRBJ2-3	NA	CASSQGPKLGTDTQYF	TGCGCCAGCAGCCAAGGCCCCAAACTAGGCACAGATACGCAGTATTTT
TRBV2	NA	TRBJ1-1	NA	CASSDEGSSSEAFF	TGTGCCAGCAGTGATGAGGGAAGTAGTTCTGAAGCTTTCTTT
TRBV6-4	NA	TRBJ1-6	NA	CASSDSSAGLDSPLHF	TGTGCCAGCAGTGACTCGAGTGCAGGGCTTGATTCACCCCTCCACTTT
TRBV28	NA	TRBJ1-5	NA	CASSAPTGVNQPQHF	TGTGCCAGCAGTGCCCCAACAGGAGTCAATCAGCCCCAGCATTTT
TRBV28	NA	TRBJ2-6	NA	CASSLIFGANVLTF	TGTGCCAGCAGTTTAATCTTTGGGGCCAACGTCCTGACTTTC
TRBV23-1	TRBD1	TRBJ1-2	once	CASSDRDRGLGYTF	TGCGCCAGCAGTGACCGGGACAGGGGGCTTGGCTACACCTTC
TRBV6-1	NA	TRBJ1-1	NA	CASSESVNTEAFF	TGTGCCAGCAGTGAATCAGTGAACACTGAAGCTTTCTTT
TRBV21-1	NA	TRBJ2-1	NA	CASTKSHRGRQFF	TGTGCCAGCACCAAATCACACAGGGGAAGACAGTTCTTC
TRBV5-6	TRBD1	TRBJ1-1	NA	CASSLGTGWTNTEAFF	TGTGCCAGCAGCCTCGGGACAGGGTGGACCAACACTGAAGCTTTCTTT
TRBV7-9	NA	TRBJ2-1	NA	CASSLPQGQDNEQFF	TGTGCCAGCAGCCTTCCACAGGGTCAAGACAATGAGCAGTTCTTC
TRBV7-8	NA	TRBJ1-5	NA	CASSLDSGNQPQHF	TGTGCCAGCAGCTTAGACAGTGGCAATCAGCCCCAGCATTTT
TRBV19	NA	TRBJ1-5	NA	CASSKGGAQRQPQHF	TGTGCCAGTAGTAAAGGGGGGGCCCAACGGCAGCCCCAGCATTTT
TRBV30	TRBD1	TRBJ1-5	NA	CAWSAGGYQPQHF	TGTGCCTGGAGTGCAGGGGGCTATCAGCCCCAGCATTTT
TRBV6-6	NA	TRBJ2-1	NA	CASTRSAAYNEQFF	TGTGCCAGCACAAGGAGCGCAGCCTACAATGAGCAGTTCTTC
TRBV5-1	TRBD2	TRBJ2-1	NA	CASSQGLGLDNEQFF	TGCGCCAGCAGCCAAGGACTAGGTCTAGACAATGAGCAGTTCTTC
TRBV5-1	TRBD2	TRBJ2-1	NA	CASSLDVAGGNNEQFF	TGCGCCAGCAGCTTGGACGTAGCGGGGGGAAACAATGAGCAGTTCTTC
TRBV5-5	NA	TRBJ2-5	NA	CASSLEAGLGETQYF	TGTGCCAGCAGCTTGGAGGCAGGGTTGGGAGAGACCCAGTACTTC
TRBV7-8	NA	TRBJ1-1	few	CASTRGPAGMNTEAFF	TGTGCCAGCACAAGAGGGCCTGCGGGCATGAACACTGAAGCTTTCTTT
TRBV2	NA	TRBJ1-5	few	CASKEGRAPNQPQHF	TGTGCCAGCAAAGAGGGCCGGGCGCCAAATCAGCCCCAGCATTTT
TRBV2	NA	TRBJ2-7	NA	CASSELDRNYEQYF	TGTGCCAGCAGTGAATTGGACAGAAATTACGAGCAGTACTTC
TRBV20-1	NA	TRBJ1-1	NA	CSASGQKNTEAFF	TGCAGTGCTAGTGGCCAGAAGAACACTGAAGCTTTCTTT
TRBV6-1	NA	TRBJ1-1	NA	CASSEGEGGNTEAFF	TGTGCCAGCAGTGAAGGGGAGGGGGGTAACACTGAAGCTTTCTTT